This T cell receptor beta chain emerged from a study of blood T cells in healthy people across ages. Overall study findings and caveats: Changes seen in expanded clonotypes were possibly confounded by donor CMV status left unknown.

To note about this clonotype: Its antigen is not identified.

Alongside a J-beta primer mix, a sample-barcoded 5' primer served in a second PCR lasting roughly 6 to 11 cycles. One entry per CDR3 protein results from TCRdb running MiXCR on the 5' RACE reads. The sample comprises 1.4 million or so distinct CDR3 sequences, 35% to 45% of which are singletons, and around 4% rests with the top ten. Sequencing used blood. The receptor's source is a woman aged 18-29 years in good health.

In DNA, the CDR3 is TGTGCCACCAGCAGAGATCTCTTTGGACAGGACTATGGCTACACCTTC. It yields the protein CATSRDLFGQDYGYTF. The chain employs TRBV15 and TRBJ1-2; 7 nucleotides match TRBD1. There are 16 residues in the CDR3. From germline, CDR1 is LNHNV and CDR2 YYDKDF (reference sequence). The junction had 7 bases not matched to a gene; V was cut back by 0 bases and J by 3 bases. Together with reference TRBV15 and TRBJ1-2, the CDR3 gives the full variable domain: DAMVIQNPRYQVTQFGKPVTLSCSQTLNHNVMYWYQQKSSQAPKLLFHYYDKDFNNEADTPDNFQSRRPNTSFCFLDIRSPGLGDTAMYLCATSRDLFGQDYGYTFGSGTRLTVV.